Presented here are 15 T cell receptor beta chains from one specimen sequenced in a study of response to subunit inactivated influenza vaccine. TCRdb fed the RT-PCR reads into MiXCR, producing one record per CDR3 protein. This sample has about 240,000 distinct CDR3 sequences, with 9.5% to 15% found just once. The specimen was non-naive T cells sorted from PBMCs, collected approximately 15 days before vaccination. The receptors originated from a man over 45 who received an inactivated influenza vaccine.

This sequence joins TRBV2 and TRBJ2-7; 8 nucleotides line up with TRBD1. Trimming took 6 bases from V and 0 from J; bases not matched to a gene: 7. The CDR3 runs 15 residues. The germline V gene encodes CDR1 SNHLY and CDR2 FYNNEI. Here the CDR3 reads CASRADRGSSYEQYF. The DNA for the CDR3 is TGTGCCAGCAGGGCCGACAGGGGTAGCTCCTACGAGCAGTACTTC.

Ten or more counts support this clonotype. The V and J genes are TRBV20-1 and TRBJ2-7; D is unresolved. V lost 3 bases to trimming and J lost 0 bases, with 9 bases between them. CDR3 length: 13 residues. CDR1 is DFQATT and CDR2 is SNEGSKA in the germline V gene (reference sequence). This CDR3 reads CSASKVSSYEQYF. CDR3 nucleotide sequence: TGCAGTGCTAGCAAGGTCAGCTCCTACGAGCAGTACTTC.

This clonotype occurred once. V usage is TRBV7-2 and J usage is TRBJ2-1, with 10 bases identical to TRBD2. CDR1 SGHTA and CDR2 FQGNSA come from the germline V gene. Unmatched junction bases numbered 1, after V lost 0 bases and J lost 5 bases. The CDR3 is 15 amino acids. In DNA form, the CDR3 reads TGTGCCAGCAGCTTAGCCGGACTAGCGGACAATGAGCAGTTCTTC. It specifies CASSLAGLADNEQFF.

This clonotype was found many times. The chain recombines TRBV20-1 with TRBJ2-7; D unresolved. The V and J ends lost 6 bases and 3 bases respectively, with 9 bases between them. The CDR3 has 11 residues. Germline V gene data show CDR1 as DFQATT and CDR2 as SNEGSKA (reference sequence). The CDR3 nucleotides are TGCAGTGCGTCAAACGACTACGAGCAGTACTTC. This sequence encodes CSASNDYEQYF.

This clonotype was counted at least ten times. The rearrangement links TRBV20-1 to TRBJ2-1, with 14 bases identical to TRBD2. The CDR3 has 14 amino acids. Trimming removed 5 bases from V and 6 bases from J; junction bases left unmatched: 3. Looked up from germline, CDR1 is DFQATT and CDR2 is SNEGSKA (reference sequence). The CDR3 DNA follows: TGCAGTGCTTCGACTAGCGGGAGGGCCAATGAGCAGTTCTTC. Its protein product is CSASTSGRANEQFF.

In this sample, this clonotype turned up a few times. The rearrangement joins TRBV6-1 to TRBJ2-1; TRBD1 matches 10 bases. Germline V gene data show CDR1 as MNHNS and CDR2 as SASEGT. V dropped 6 bases and J dropped 5; count of bases not matched to a gene: 7. This CDR3 region has 15 residues. Here the CDR3 DNA reads TGTGCCAGCAGCTCGGGACAGGGGAGGCACAATGAGCAGTTCTTC. It yields the protein CASSSGQGRHNEQFF.

This clonotype occurred many times. The gene calls are TRBV5-1 and TRBJ1-2; no reliable D call. Germline CDR1 SGHRS, CDR2 YFSETQ. The V end lost 4 bases, the J end lost 1 base, and 8 bases lay between the germline ends. This CDR3 is built from 13 residues. The CDR3 spells CASSRELNYGYTF. Written as DNA, the CDR3 is TGCGCCAGCAGCAGGGAGCTTAACTATGGCTACACCTTC.

This clonotype was seen repeatedly, ten times or more. The genes are TRBV28 and TRBJ1-2; possible D gene TRBD1, 5 bases. Trimming shortened V by 2 bases and J by 6 bases, and 7 bases separated the two germline ends. Germline V gene lookup returns CDR1 MDHEN and CDR2 SYDVKM. This CDR3 has 12 amino acids. CDR3 amino acids: CASSLEGDGYTF. The CDR3 coding sequence is TGTGCCAGCAGTTTAGAAGGGGATGGCTACACCTTC.

This rearrangement joins TRBV7-9 to TRBJ1-4; D is undetermined. The germline CDR1 and CDR2 sequences are SEHNR and FQNEAQ (reference sequence). Trimming pared 4 bases from V and 6 bases from J, leaving 15 bases between. This CDR3 is built from 15 residues. The CDR3 DNA is TGTGCCAGCAGCTACTACTCGGGCCCTCATGAAAAACTGTTTTTT. Translation: CASSYYSGPHEKLFF.

This clonotype was observed at least ten times. CDR3 protein: CASSFTSGSSSTDTQYF. CDR3 bases: TGTGCCAGCAGCTTTACTAGCGGGAGCAGTAGCACAGATACGCAGTATTTT. The gene calls are TRBV7-2 and TRBJ2-3, with 11 positions matching TRBD2. J gave up 0 bases and V 3 bases, and 5 bases lay outside the gene matches. Looked up from germline, CDR1 is SGHTA and CDR2 is FQGNSA. This CDR3 comprises 17 residues.

The rearrangement uses TRBV2 and TRBJ2-5; TRBD2 matches at 10 bases. The germline V gene encodes CDR1 SNHLY and CDR2 FYNNEI. This CDR3 has 13 amino acids. V trimming: 7 bases; J trimming: 3 bases; junction bases outside the gene matches: 2. The CDR3 nucleotides are TGTGCCAGCATCAGCGGGAGGGAAGAGACCCAGTACTTC. As protein: CASISGREETQYF.

The chain joins TRBV15 to TRBJ2-6; TRBD1 aligns across 8 bases. Germline V CDR1 and CDR2: LNHNV, YYDKDF (reference sequence). V dropped 5 bases and J dropped 1; count of bases not matched to a gene: 10. The CDR3 sequence is 18 residues long. In nucleotides, the CDR3 is TGTGCCACCAGCTTCATCAGGGGGCTCCGATCTGGGGCCAACGTCCTGACTTTC. Translation gives CATSFIRGLRSGANVLTF.

The table lists this clonotype with many counts. The rearrangement uses TRBV5-6 and TRBJ1-1; D gene uncertain. V lost 0 bases, J lost 4 bases, and 13 bases lay in between. The germline CDR1 and CDR2 sequences are SGHDT and YYEEEE. The CDR3 is 15 amino acids. The CDR3 DNA reads TGTGCCAGCAGCTTGGAGGCGTGGTCGGGCACTGAAGCTTTCTTT. It codes for CASSLEAWSGTEAFF. The whole variable domain, remainder taken from reference TRBV5-6 and TRBJ1-1, is DAGVTQSPTHLIKTRGQQVTLRCSPKSGHDTVSWYQQALGQGPQFIFQYYEEEERQRGNFPDRFSGHQFPNYSSELNVNALLLGDSALYLCASSLEAWSGTEAFFGQGTRLTVV.

This clonotype was detected ten times or more. V and J are TRBV24-1 and TRBJ2-2; no reliable D call. V lost 2 bases and J 3 bases, leaving 6 bases between the germline ends. The CDR3 runs to 14 residues. The germline V gene has CDR1 KGHDR and CDR2 SFDVKD. The CDR3 sequence: CATSDWADTGELFF. The CDR3 DNA follows: TGTGCCACCAGTGATTGGGCTGACACCGGGGAGCTGTTTTTT.

This chain uses TRBV20-1 with TRBJ2-7; D is unclear. V was pared by 6 bases and J by 0 bases, with 15 bases between. CDR3 size: 14 residues. The germline gives CDR1 DFQATT, CDR2 SNEGSKA (reference sequence). The CDR3 here is CSAVPPRRSYEQYF. The CDR3, as DNA: TGCAGTGCAGTCCCTCCTAGGCGCTCCTACGAGCAGTACTTC.